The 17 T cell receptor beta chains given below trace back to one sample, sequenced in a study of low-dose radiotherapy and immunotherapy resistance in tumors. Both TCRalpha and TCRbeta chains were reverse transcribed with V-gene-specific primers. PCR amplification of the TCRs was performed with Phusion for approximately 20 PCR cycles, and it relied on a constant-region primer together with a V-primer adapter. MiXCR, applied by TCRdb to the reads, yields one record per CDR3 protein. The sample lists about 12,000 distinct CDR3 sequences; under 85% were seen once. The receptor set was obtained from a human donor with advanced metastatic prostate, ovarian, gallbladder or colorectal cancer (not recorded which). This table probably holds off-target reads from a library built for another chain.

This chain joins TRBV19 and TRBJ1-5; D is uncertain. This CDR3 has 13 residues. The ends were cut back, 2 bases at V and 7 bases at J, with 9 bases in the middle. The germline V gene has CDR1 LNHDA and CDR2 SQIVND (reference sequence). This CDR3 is CASSISVRQPQHF. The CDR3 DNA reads TGTGCCAGTAGTATATCAGTGAGGCAGCCCCAGCATTTT.

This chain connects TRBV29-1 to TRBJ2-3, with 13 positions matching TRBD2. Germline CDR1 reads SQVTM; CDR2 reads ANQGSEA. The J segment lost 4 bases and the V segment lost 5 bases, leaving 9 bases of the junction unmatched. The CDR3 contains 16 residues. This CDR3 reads CSVTSGRVTIPDTQYF. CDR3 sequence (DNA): TGCAGCGTTACTAGCGGGAGGGTCACGATCCCAGATACGCAGTATTTT.

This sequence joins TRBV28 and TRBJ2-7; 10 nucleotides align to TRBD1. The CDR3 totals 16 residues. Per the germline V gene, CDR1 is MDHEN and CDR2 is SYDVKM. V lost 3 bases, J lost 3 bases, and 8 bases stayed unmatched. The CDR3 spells CASSFQRGTGVYEQYF. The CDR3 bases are TGTGCCAGCAGTTTTCAACGTGGGACAGGGGTCTACGAGCAGTACTTC. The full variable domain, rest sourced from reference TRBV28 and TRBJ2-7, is DVKVTQSSRYLVKRTGEKVFLECVQDMDHENMFWYRQDPGLGLRLIYFSYDVKMKEKGDIPEGYSVSREKKERFSLILESASTNQTSMYLCASSFQRGTGVYEQYFGPGTRLTVT.

CDR3 DNA sequence: TGTGCCAGCAGCCAGTGGACAGGTGGGGGGGAGCAGTACTTC. This codes for CASSQWTGGGEQYF. The gene calls are TRBV7-9 and TRBJ2-7, with a possible D match to TRBD1 (7 bases). The length of the CDR3 is 14 residues. Germline CDR1 SEHNR, CDR2 FQNEAQ (reference sequence). V shed 5 bases and J shed 7 bases, with 18 bases lying between them. Variable domain in full (rest from reference TRBV7-9 and TRBJ2-7): DTGVSQNPRHKITKRGQNVTFRCDPISEHNRLYWYRQTLGQGPEFLTYFQNEAQLEKSRLLSDRFSAERPKGSFSTLEIQRTEQGDSAMYLCASSQWTGGGEQYFGPGTRLTVT.

CDR3 sequence reads: CASSYGTATYEQYF. CDR3 DNA sequence: TGTGCCAGCAGCTACGGGACAGCCACCTACGAGCAGTACTTC. The chain employs TRBV28 and TRBJ2-7; 7 nucleotides line up with TRBD1. Germline values: CDR1 MDHEN, CDR2 SYDVKM. The CDR3 extends over 14 amino acids. Germline trimming cut 6 bases from V and 2 bases from J; bases unmatched to any gene: 7.

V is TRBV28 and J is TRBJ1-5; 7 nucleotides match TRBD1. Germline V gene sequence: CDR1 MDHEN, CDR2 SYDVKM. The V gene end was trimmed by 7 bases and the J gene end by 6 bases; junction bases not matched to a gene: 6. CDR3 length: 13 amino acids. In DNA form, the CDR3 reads TGTGCCAGCACCAGGGGGTCCTTTCAGCCCCAGCATTTT. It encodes CASTRGSFQPQHF.

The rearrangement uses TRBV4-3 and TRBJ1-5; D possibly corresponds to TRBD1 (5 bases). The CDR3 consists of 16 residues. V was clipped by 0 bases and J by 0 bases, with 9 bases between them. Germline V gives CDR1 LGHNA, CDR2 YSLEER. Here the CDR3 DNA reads TGCGCCAGCAGCCAAGAAAAAGGGGATAGCAATCAGCCCCAGCATTTT. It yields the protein CASSQEKGDSNQPQHF.

CDR3 bases: TGTGCCAGCAGCGGATGGGGGACCAGACAAGAGACCCAGTACTTC. Protein: CASSGWGTRQETQYF. The chain links TRBV7-8 to TRBJ2-5, with D possibly called TRBD1 or TRBD2 (5 bases each). V was trimmed by 5 bases and J by 2 bases, leaving 15 bases between them. The CDR3 is made up of 15 amino acids. CDR1 and CDR2 (germline): SGHVS, FQNEAQ.

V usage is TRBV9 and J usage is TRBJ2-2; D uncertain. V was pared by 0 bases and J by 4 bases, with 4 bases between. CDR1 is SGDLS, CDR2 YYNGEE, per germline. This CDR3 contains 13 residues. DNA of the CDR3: TGTGCCAGCAGCGTAGACCCCACCGGGGAGCTGTTTTTT. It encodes CASSVDPTGELFF.

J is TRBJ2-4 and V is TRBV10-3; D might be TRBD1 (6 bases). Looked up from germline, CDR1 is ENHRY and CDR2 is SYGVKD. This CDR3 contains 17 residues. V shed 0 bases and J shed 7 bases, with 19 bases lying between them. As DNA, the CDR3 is TGTGCCATCAGTGAGTCCTTGGCAGGGGTCACCTATAACATTCAGTACTTC. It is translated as CAISESLAGVTYNIQYF.

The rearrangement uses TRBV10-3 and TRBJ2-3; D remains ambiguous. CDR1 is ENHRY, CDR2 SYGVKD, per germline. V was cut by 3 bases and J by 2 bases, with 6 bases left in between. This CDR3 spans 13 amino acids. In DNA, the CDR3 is TGTGCCATCAGTGATGGGGTCACAGATACGCAGTATTTT. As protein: CAISDGVTDTQYF.

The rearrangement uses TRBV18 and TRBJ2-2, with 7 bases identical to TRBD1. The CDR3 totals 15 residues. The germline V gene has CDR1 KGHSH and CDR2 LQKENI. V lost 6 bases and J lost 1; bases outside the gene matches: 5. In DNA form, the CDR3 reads TGTGCCAGCTCGCCGGGACAGTTGAACACCGGGGAGCTGTTTTTT. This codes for CASSPGQLNTGELFF.

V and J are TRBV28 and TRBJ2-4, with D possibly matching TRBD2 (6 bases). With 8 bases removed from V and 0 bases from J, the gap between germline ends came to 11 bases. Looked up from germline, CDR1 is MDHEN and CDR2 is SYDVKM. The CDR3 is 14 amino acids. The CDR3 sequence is CASRDSLAKNIQYF. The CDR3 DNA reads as TGTGCCAGCCGGGACTCACTAGCCAAAAACATTCAGTACTTC.

CDR3 residues: CASSPFFAGGNQPQHF. CDR3 nucleotide sequence: TGTGCCAGCTCACCATTTTTCGCCGGAGGCAATCAGCCCCAGCATTTT. The chain is built from TRBV18 and TRBJ1-5; D call uncertain. CDR3 length: 16 amino acids. V lost 2 bases, J lost 2 bases, and 13 bases lay in between. Germline CDR1 is KGHSH and CDR2 is LQKENI.

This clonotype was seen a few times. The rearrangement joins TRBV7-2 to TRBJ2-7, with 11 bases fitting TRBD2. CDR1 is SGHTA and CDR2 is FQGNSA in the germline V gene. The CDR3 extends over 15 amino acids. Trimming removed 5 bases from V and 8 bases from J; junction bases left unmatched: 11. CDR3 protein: CASSAPTSGTGQQYF. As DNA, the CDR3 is TGTGCCAGCAGCGCACCGACTAGCGGGACCGGGCAGCAGTACTTC.

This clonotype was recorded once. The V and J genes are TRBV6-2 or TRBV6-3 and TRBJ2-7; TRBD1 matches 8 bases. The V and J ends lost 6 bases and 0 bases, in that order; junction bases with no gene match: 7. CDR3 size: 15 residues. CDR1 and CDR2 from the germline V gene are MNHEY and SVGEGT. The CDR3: CASRTGDLSSYEQYF. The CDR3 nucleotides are TGTGCCAGCAGGACAGGGGACTTGAGCTCCTACGAGCAGTACTTC.

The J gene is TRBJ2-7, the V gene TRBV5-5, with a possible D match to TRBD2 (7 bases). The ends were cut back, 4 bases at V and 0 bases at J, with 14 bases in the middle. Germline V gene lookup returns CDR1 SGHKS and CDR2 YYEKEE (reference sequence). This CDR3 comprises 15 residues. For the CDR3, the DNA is TGTGCCAGCAGCCCGGAGCGGGACAACTCCTACGAGCAGTACTTC. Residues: CASSPERDNSYEQYF.